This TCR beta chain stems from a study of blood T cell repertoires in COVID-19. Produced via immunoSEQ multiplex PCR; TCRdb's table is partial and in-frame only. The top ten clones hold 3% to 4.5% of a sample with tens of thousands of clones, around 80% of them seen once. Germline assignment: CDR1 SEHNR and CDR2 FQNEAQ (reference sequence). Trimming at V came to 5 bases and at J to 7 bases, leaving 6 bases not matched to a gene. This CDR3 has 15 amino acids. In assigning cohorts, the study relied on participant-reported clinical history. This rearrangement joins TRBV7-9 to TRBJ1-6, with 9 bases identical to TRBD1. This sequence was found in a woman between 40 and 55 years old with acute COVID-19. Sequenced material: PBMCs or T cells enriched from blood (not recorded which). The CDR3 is CASSPDRGGNSPLHF. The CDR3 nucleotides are TGTGCCAGCAGCCCAGACAGGGGGGGAAATTCACCCCTCCACTTT.